This T cell receptor (beta chain) derives from a study of T-cell reconstitution after alpha-beta-depleted transplantation in children (TCRdb year 2016). In the study overall: T-cell immune reconstitution after TCRalphabeta/CD19-depleted allogeneic hematopoietic cell transplantation in children was quantitatively tracked in the study by means of TCR repertoire profiling.

Library preparation employed PCR. TCRdb records Illumina HiSeq 2500 as the sequencer. TCR libraries were prepared with molecular barcoding, using unique molecular identifiers to normalize TCRbeta repertoire quantification. TCRdb's own reprocessing of the public reads used fastp at Q25 and MiXCR and kept productive beta chains. A single entry per CDR3 protein holds the most common genes and DNA from its merged rows. Present in this sample are some 290,000 distinct CDR3 sequences, more than 8% of which were seen just once. Around 9.1% of the sample rests with the top ten. V gives up 2 bases and J gives up 3 bases, and the segment between their germline ends measures 13 bases. Including cysteine and phenylalanine, the CDR3 has 14 amino acids. Of the read, only the CDR3 DNA is kept; its 42 bases are in frame from base 1. Looking up the germline V gene yields CDR1 SQVTM and CDR2 ANQGSEA. This clonotype was observed many times. Its antigen target is currently unknown. Per-base quality was not reported, and no clone a single base away is much larger than it.

This sequence uses TRBV29-1 and TRBJ1-2, with TRBD1 as a weak D call on 5 bases. The receptor was derived from a human donor who donated a stem cell graft to a child with SCID. Specimen: PBMCs from the stem cell graft donor, collected from the stem cell graft. The DNA sequence is TGCAGCGTTGAATATCAACGGGGCTACTATGGCTACACCTTC. This codes for CSVEYQRGYYGYTF.